The next 3 T cell receptor beta chains were all read from a single sample in a study of CD8 T cells in ankylosing spondylitis. TCRdb re-derived calls from the 5' RACE reads in MiXCR, one entry per CDR3 protein. The sample yields hundreds of thousands of distinct CDR3 sequences, 20% to 25% seen once. The sequencing sample was made of blood, either unsorted or a sorted T cell fraction (not recorded which). The receptors originated from a male donor with ankylosing spondylitis or in good health (not recorded which).

This clonotype was counted between two and nine times. This rearrangement joins TRBV12-3 or TRBV12-4 to TRBJ2-3, with D hard to call. V was clipped by 3 bases and J by 5 bases, with 6 bases between them. The CDR3 has 12 residues. The CDR3 protein is CASSLIGDTQYF. The CDR3 DNA sequence: TGTGCCAGCAGTTTGATCGGAGATACGCAGTATTTT.

In this sample, this clonotype turned up a few times. The V call is TRBV12-3 or TRBV12-4, the J call TRBJ2-1; TRBD1 matches 7 bases. The length of the CDR3 is 15 residues. Unmatched junction bases numbered 9, after V lost 4 bases and J lost 6 bases. The CDR3 sequence is CASSSHRDRFNEQFF. The CDR3 DNA is TGTGCCAGCAGTTCCCACCGGGACAGATTCAATGAGCAGTTCTTC.

The chain has TRBV14 and TRBJ1-2, with TRBD1 matching 8 bases. The CDR3 extends over 14 amino acids. V was pared by 4 bases and J by 4 bases, with 5 bases of the junction left unmatched. The germline CDR1 and CDR2 sequences are SGHDN and FVKESK. The CDR3 nucleotides read TGTGCCAGCAGCCCGACGACAGGGGTCTATGGCTACACCTTC. Amino acids: CASSPTTGVYGYTF.